Below are 5 T cell receptor beta chains sequenced from a single sample in a study of shared clonotypes between healthy human individuals. CD8 cells regarded as naive lacked CD45RO, were positively chosen for CCR7, and omitted terminally differentiated effector memory CD45RA+ cells. Generated by immunoSEQ multiplex PCR, the TCRdb table keeps only in-frame clones and is missing some. The sample gives about 680,000 clones, roughly 94% of which show up once; approximately 25% is in the top ten. Input material: naive CD8+ T cells sorted from blood. These receptors originate from a man younger than 40 in good health.

CDR3 nucleotide sequence: TGTGCCAGCAGTTTATCGAGAGATCGGAATGAGCAGTTCTTC. It specifies CASSLSRDRNEQFF. The V gene is TRBV27, the J gene TRBJ2-1; D is undetermined. This CDR3 region has 14 residues. V lost 0 bases and J 7 bases, leaving 10 bases between the germline ends. CDR1 is MNHEY, CDR2 SMNVEV, per germline (reference sequence).

V and J are TRBV6-4 and TRBJ1-1, with 9 bases lining up with TRBD1. The CDR3 spans 14 residues. Trimming cost V 6 bases and J 1 base; bases outside gene matches: 3. CDR1 and CDR2 from the germline V gene are MRHNA and SNTAGT. CDR3 sequence: CASSPGQGNTEAFF. Here the CDR3 DNA reads TGTGCCAGCAGCCCGGGACAGGGGAACACTGAAGCTTTCTTT.

The chain carries TRBV6-5 and TRBJ2-7, with 7 nucleotides matching TRBD1. The V gene's germline CDR1 is MNHEY and CDR2 SVGAGI. The CDR3 runs to 13 residues. The V and J ends lost 4 bases and 3 bases, in that order; junction bases with no gene match: 3. The CDR3 spells CASSSTGSYEQYF. The CDR3 coding sequence is TGTGCCAGCAGTTCGACAGGGAGCTACGAGCAGTACTTC.

CDR3 coding DNA: TGTGCCAGTAGCATCGACCTGGCCGGGGAGCTGTTTTTT. Protein sequence: CASSIDLAGELFF. The J gene is TRBJ2-2, the V gene TRBV19; D not certain. The V gene's germline CDR1 is LNHDA and CDR2 SQIVND (reference sequence). V dropped 6 bases and J dropped 6 bases, with 11 bases sitting between them. The CDR3 totals 13 residues. Full variable domain (remainder filled in from reference TRBV19 and TRBJ2-2): DGGITQSPKYLFRKEGQNVTLSCEQNLNHDAMYWYRQDPGQGLRLIYYSQIVNDFQKGDIAEGYSVSREKKESFPLTVTSAQKNPTAFYLCASSIDLAGELFFGEGSRLTVL.

The rearrangement links TRBV7-9 to TRBJ1-3; D is undetermined. The V gene lost 4 bases and the J gene lost 3 bases, with 10 bases spanning the gap. In germline, CDR1 is SEHNR, CDR2 FQNEAQ (reference sequence). The CDR3 has 14 residues. As DNA, the CDR3 is TGTGCCAGCAGCTCCATCGCTCGTGGAAACACCATATATTTT. It codes for CASSSIARGNTIYF.